This T cell receptor (beta chain) was captured in a study of follicular helper T cells after annual influenza vaccination. Study results and caveats: Successive annual vaccinations recalled a recurrent oligoclonal ICOS+CD38+ cTfh response with influenza-specific clonotypes. Rare clonotypes were missed; only about 10-21% of cells gave TCRB.

Comment on this clone: Its cognate antigen is unknown.

Noted time point: 2014-2015 season, pre-vaccination. The protocol was immunoSEQ multiplex PCR, while the TCRdb copy is restricted to in-frame clones and leaves out a portion. The top ten clones hold approximately 1.3% of a sample with some 30,000 clones, 70% to 90% of them seen once. Germline CDR1 is SGHRS and CDR2 is YFSETQ. The junction had 3 bases not matched to a gene; V was cut back by 0 bases and J by 5 bases. This CDR3 has 15 amino acids. This material consisted of CXCR5+ CD38- circulating T follicular helper cells from blood, taken on the day of influenza vaccination. Specified subset: circulating Tfh, non-naive CD4+CXCR5+PD-1+ (ICOS+CD38+ or ICOS-CD38-). The J gene is TRBJ2-5, the V gene TRBV5-1, with 11 bases fitting TRBD2. This clonotype was sampled from an adult who received the influenza vaccine. CDR3 in amino acids: CASSLDTSGGETQYF. The CDR3 DNA reads as TGCGCCAGCAGCTTGGATACTAGCGGGGGTGAGACCCAGTACTTC.